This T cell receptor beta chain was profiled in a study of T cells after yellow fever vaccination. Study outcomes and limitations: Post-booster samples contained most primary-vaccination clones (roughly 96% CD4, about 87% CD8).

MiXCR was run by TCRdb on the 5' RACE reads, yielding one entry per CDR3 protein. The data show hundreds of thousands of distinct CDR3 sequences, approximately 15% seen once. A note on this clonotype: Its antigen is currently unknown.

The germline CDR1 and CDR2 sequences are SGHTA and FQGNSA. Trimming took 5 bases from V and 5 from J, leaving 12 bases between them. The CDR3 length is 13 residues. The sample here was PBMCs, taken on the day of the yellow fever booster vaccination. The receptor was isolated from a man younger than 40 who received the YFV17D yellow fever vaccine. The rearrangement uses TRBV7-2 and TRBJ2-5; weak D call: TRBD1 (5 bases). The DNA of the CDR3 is TGTGCCAGCAGCCAAGACAGTTCTGAGACCCAGTACTTC. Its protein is CASSQDSSETQYF.